This TCR beta chain comes out of a study of PD-L1 blockade in urothelial cancer. Across the study: Atezolizumab at 1,200 mg intravenously every 3 weeks was started by patients in 2014. Men with urothelial cancer arising in the bladder made up about 85% of the roughly 30 patients. Samples came from 3 weeks, at the second dose, and 6 weeks into treatment.

Produced via immunoSEQ multiplex PCR; TCRdb's table is partial and in-frame only. Found here are approximately 100,000 clones, 89% of them singletons; the top ten hold more than 0.85%. Germline values: CDR1 LNHDA, CDR2 SQIVND (reference sequence). The CDR3 totals 14 residues. Trimming stripped 5 bases from V and 4 bases from J, with 14 bases between. Time point reported: pretreatment peripheral blood. Patients had locally advanced or metastatic urothelial carcinoma. The TCR comes from a woman older than 75 with urothelial cancer. The starting material was PBMCs, obtained around atezolizumab (anti-PD-L1) treatment. The chain is built from TRBV19 and TRBJ2-5, with D perhaps TRBD1 (5 bases). The CDR3 DNA follows: TGTGCCAGTAGTTTGACGGCTACAGGAGAGACCCAGTACTTC. Its translation: CASSLTATGETQYF. The complete variable domain, with remaining parts taken from reference TRBV19 and TRBJ2-5, reads DGGITQSPKYLFRKEGQNVTLSCEQNLNHDAMYWYRQDPGQGLRLIYYSQIVNDFQKGDIAEGYSVSREKKESFPLTVTSAQKNPTAFYLCASSLTATGETQYFGPGTRLLVL.